A single sample gave rise to the 19 T cell receptor beta chains below, sequenced in a study of brain metastases from non-small cell lung cancer. The method was immunoSEQ multiplex PCR; TCRdb's version includes in-frame clones alone and lacks a portion of them. The repertoire has some 700 clones, 90% to 95% of them found once; the top ten carry roughly 4%. Specimen: tissue from a brain metastasis. The receptors stem from a donor aged 40 or over with non-small cell lung cancer.

The chain uses TRBV5-1 and TRBJ2-1, with 7 bases matching TRBD1. The germline V gene has CDR1 SGHRS and CDR2 YFSETQ. This CDR3 comprises 18 residues. V gave up 0 bases and J gave up 0 bases; unmatched junction bases: 9. CDR3 residues: CASSLGDRLASSYNEQFF. The CDR3 DNA follows: TGCGCCAGCAGCTTGGGGGACAGATTGGCCAGCTCCTACAATGAGCAGTTCTTC. Filled out from reference TRBV5-1 and TRBJ2-1, the complete variable domain reads KAGVTQTPRYLIKTRGQQVTLSCSPISGHRSVSWYQQTPGQGLQFLFEYFSETQRNKGNFPGRFSGRQFSNSRSEMNVSTLELGDSALYLCASSLGDRLASSYNEQFFGPGTRLTVL.

J is TRBJ2-2 and V is TRBV24-1; TRBD2 matches 7 bases. Germline CDR1 is KGHDR and CDR2 is SFDVKD. Trimming at V came to 5 bases and at J to 1 base, leaving 3 bases not matched to a gene. This CDR3 comprises 15 residues. In nucleotides, the CDR3 is TGTGCCACCAGTGGAACTAGCGTGAACACCGGGGAGCTGTTTTTT. Its translation is CATSGTSVNTGELFF.

This chain joins TRBV27 and TRBJ1-1; D might be TRBD1 (5 bases). V was trimmed by 5 bases and J by 5 bases, leaving 15 bases between them. Germline loops: CDR1 MNHEY, CDR2 SMNVEV (reference sequence). The CDR3 runs 14 residues. The CDR3 sequence is CASSPQGTRTEAFF. The CDR3 nucleotides are TGTGCCAGCAGTCCCCAGGGAACACGGACTGAAGCTTTCTTT.

The J gene is TRBJ1-6, the V gene TRBV6-6; D possibly corresponds to TRBD1 (5 bases). The germline V gene has CDR1 MNHNY and CDR2 SVGAGI (reference sequence). This CDR3 is built from 16 residues. V was pared by 0 bases and J by 6 bases, with 12 bases between. The CDR3 DNA follows: TGTGCCAGCAGTTACTCGACTGGGGGAATTAATTCACCCCTCCACTTT. Protein sequence: CASSYSTGGINSPLHF.

This clone was counted between two and nine times. The V gene is TRBV18, the J gene TRBJ1-6; D ambiguous. The CDR3 is 14 residues long. Germline V gene data show CDR1 as KGHSH and CDR2 as LQKENI. Deletions cut 3 bases from V and 8 bases from J, with 11 bases between. DNA of the CDR3: TGTGCCAGCTCACCTTTTACTGTCGATTCACCCCTCCACTTT. Protein: CASSPFTVDSPLHF.

The chain uses TRBV5-6 and TRBJ2-1, with TRBD2 matching 11 bases. The CDR3 totals 15 residues. Unmatched junction bases numbered 10, after V lost 5 bases and J lost 9 bases. Germline assignment: CDR1 SGHDT and CDR2 YYEEEE. CDR3 sequence (DNA): TGTGCCAGCAGTTCTAGCGGGGGGAGAACAACTGAGCAGTTCTTC. It specifies CASSSSGGRTTEQFF.

V and J are TRBV5-1 and TRBJ2-1, with D possibly being TRBD1 or TRBD2 (5 bases each). The CDR3 is made up of 15 amino acids. The germline V gene has CDR1 SGHRS and CDR2 YFSETQ. V dropped 4 bases and J dropped 3 bases, with 14 bases sitting between them. The CDR3 bases are TGCGCCAGCAGCACCCGGGACCCAAACTACAATGAGCAGTTCTTC. Encoded protein: CASSTRDPNYNEQFF. Filled out from reference TRBV5-1 and TRBJ2-1, the complete variable domain reads KAGVTQTPRYLIKTRGQQVTLSCSPISGHRSVSWYQQTPGQGLQFLFEYFSETQRNKGNFPGRFSGRQFSNSRSEMNVSTLELGDSALYLCASSTRDPNYNEQFFGPGTRLTVL.

This clone occurred once. The V gene is TRBV7-6, the J gene TRBJ1-1, with D perhaps TRBD1 (6 bases). Germline V lookup: CDR1 SGHVS, CDR2 FNYEAQ. V lost 1 base, J lost 6 bases, and 15 bases lay in between. The CDR3 sequence is 15 residues long. Here the CDR3 DNA reads TGTGCCAGCAGCTTAGGGGGGGGGCGCTTAGCTGAAGCTTTCTTT. Translation: CASSLGGGRLAEAFF.

The chain joins TRBV25-1 to TRBJ1-6; 9 positions agree with TRBD1. After removal of 4 bases from V and 10 bases from J, the junction contained 17 bases not matched to a gene. CDR1 and CDR2 from the germline V gene are MGHDK and SYGVNS. The CDR3 contains 18 residues. The CDR3 spells CASSGPDRGTRWTSPLHF. The CDR3 bases are TGTGCCAGCAGTGGTCCGGACAGGGGAACTCGGTGGACATCACCCCTCCACTTT. Looking up the rest from reference TRBV25-1 and TRBJ1-6 gives the full variable domain: EADIYQTPRYLVIGTGKKITLECSQTMGHDKMYWYQQDPGMELHLIHYSYGVNSTEKGDLSSESTVSRIRTEHFPLTLESARPSHTSQYLCASSGPDRGTRWTSPLHFGNGTRLTVT.

The rearrangement uses TRBV27 and TRBJ1-1; D is possibly TRBD1 (5 bases). Trimming cost V 5 bases and J 8 bases, with 12 bases left between them. Germline values: CDR1 MNHEY, CDR2 SMNVEV (reference sequence). There are 12 residues in the CDR3. CDR3 amino acids: CASSIVGGEAFF. DNA of the CDR3: TGTGCCAGCAGTATCGTGGGGGGAGAAGCTTTCTTT.

V gene TRBV29-1 combines with J gene TRBJ1-1; D is possibly TRBD1 (5 bases). This CDR3 has 14 amino acids. Germline assignment: CDR1 SQVTM and CDR2 ANQGSEA. V lost 7 bases and J lost 0, with 15 bases in between. CDR3 bases: TGCAGCGGGCGGCGAGGGACGTTGAACACTGAAGCTTTCTTT. The encoded protein is CSGRRGTLNTEAFF.

This chain connects TRBV30 to TRBJ1-1, with D unresolved. Per the germline V gene, CDR1 is GTSNPN and CDR2 is SVGIG (reference sequence). This CDR3 is 13 amino acids long. V gave up 0 bases and J gave up 0 bases, with 5 bases separating them. CDR3 loop: CAWSVNLNTEAFF. In nucleotides, the CDR3 is TGTGCCTGGAGTGTGAACCTGAACACTGAAGCTTTCTTT.

This clone has only one observation. The V gene is TRBV6-5, the J gene TRBJ1-1; the D gene is possibly TRBD1 (6 bases). Germline CDR1 MNHEY, CDR2 SVGAGI. This CDR3 comprises 16 residues. V was shortened by 0 bases and J by 4 bases, with 15 bases between the two germline ends. CDR3 nucleotides: TGTGCCAGCAGTTACTCAATGACAGGCGGAGCCACTGAAGCTTTCTTT. It is translated as CASSYSMTGGATEAFF.

The gene calls are TRBV3-1 (or the pseudogene TRBV3-2) and TRBJ2-2; D is perhaps TRBD2 (6 bases). V was pared by 1 base and J by 0 bases, with 9 bases between. The CDR3 runs to 16 residues. Looked up from germline, CDR1 is LGHDT and CDR2 is YNNKEL (reference sequence). CDR3: CASSQGVAANTGELFF. CDR3 sequence (DNA): TGTGCCAGCAGCCAAGGAGTAGCGGCGAACACCGGGGAGCTGTTTTTT.

The chain combines TRBV12-5 with TRBJ2-7, with 7 bases fitting TRBD1. The V gene end was trimmed by 7 bases and the J gene end by 0 bases; junction bases not matched to a gene: 12. The CDR3 extends over 16 amino acids. CDR1 LGHNT and CDR2 FRNRAP come from the germline V gene. This chain's CDR3 is CASARDSSTSSYEQYF. For the CDR3, the DNA is TGTGCTAGTGCCCGGGACAGCAGCACGAGCTCCTACGAGCAGTACTTC.

This chain joins TRBV30 and TRBJ2-7; the D is unclear. From germline, CDR1 is GTSNPN and CDR2 SVGIG (reference sequence). V lost 4 bases to trimming and J lost 3 bases, with 7 bases between them. This CDR3 has 11 residues. Here the CDR3 DNA reads TGTGCCTGGACTAGAAGCTACGAGCAGTACTTC. Protein product: CAWTRSYEQYF.

This rearrangement joins TRBV9 to TRBJ2-3; D not resolved. CDR3 length equals 13 residues. The germline gives CDR1 SGDLS, CDR2 YYNGEE. Trimming cost V 2 bases and J 2 bases, with 6 bases left between them. CDR3 sequence (DNA): TGTGCCAGCAGCGTGCGCTTCACAGATACGCAGTATTTT. This translates into CASSVRFTDTQYF.

V and J are TRBV10-3 and TRBJ2-5; D gene unclear. Germline lookup yields CDR1 ENHRY and CDR2 SYGVKD. The CDR3 is made up of 11 amino acids. Trimming shortened V by 6 bases and J by 3 bases, and 5 bases separated the two germline ends. The CDR3, as DNA: TGTGCCATCAGGTGGGAAGAGACCCAGTACTTC. Translation: CAIRWEETQYF.

Turning to this clone: Other DNA sequences in this sample translate to the same CDR3. This chain links TRBV2 with TRBJ1-4; D unresolved. The germline V and J ends were trimmed by 5 bases and 8 bases, with 18 bases remaining between them. Germline assignment: CDR1 SNHLY and CDR2 FYNNEI. The CDR3 extends over 15 amino acids. Here the CDR3 reads CASSPTPSDGEKLFF. As DNA, the CDR3 is TGTGCCAGCAGTCCCACCCCATCGGACGGCGAAAAACTGTTTTTT.